This TCR beta chain is drawn from a study of T-cell memory formation after mild COVID-19. Turning to the study itself: Each donor largely had its own TCR clusters.

TCRdb reprocessed the 5' RACE reads with MiXCR, giving one entry per CDR3 protein. The data hold a few hundred thousand distinct CDR3 sequences, with approximately 22% observed a single time. The CDR3 covers 12 residues. V was shortened by 6 bases and J by 3 bases, with 7 bases between the two germline ends. Germline CDR1 reads MNHEY; CDR2 reads SVGEGT. Details on this clonotype: Antigen specificity is unknown.

Study-wide results and limits: The finding that pre-infection memory included some responding clones suggested that cross-reactive memory joined. Later expanders leaned toward CD4+, whereas clones contracting from day 15 to 85 were balanced CD4/CD8.

Sequences were obtained from PBMCs or a T cell subset sorted from them (not recorded which). The source of this sequence is a man aged 18 to 35 who had mild COVID-19 (a few samples of this study predate the infection). Cell type and time point are not known. The chain links TRBV6-2 or TRBV6-3 to TRBJ2-3; D is uncertain. The CDR3 sequence: CASRARTDTQYF. The CDR3 DNA reads as TGTGCCAGCAGGGCAAGAACAGATACGCAGTATTTT.